This TCR beta chain was recorded in a study of blood T cell repertoires in COVID-19. Background on the study: Italy, Spain and the United States were the sources of the convalescent and acute COVID-19 samples.

Assay used: immunoSEQ multiplex PCR; TCRdb lists only in-frame clones, some missing. The data hold roughly 130,000 clones, with 84% observed a single time. The junction had 8 bases not matched to a gene; V was cut back by 2 bases and J by 1 base. CDR1 is SGDLS, CDR2 YYNGEE, per germline. This CDR3 is 16 amino acids long. The source of this sequence is a woman aged 25 to 39 who had recovered from COVID-19. V is TRBV9 and J is TRBJ1-1; 7 nucleotides align to TRBD1. Sample: peripheral blood. As DNA, the CDR3 is TGTGCCAGCAGCGTTGACCAGGGGGGTAAGAACACTGAAGCTTTCTTT. Translating gives CASSVDQGGKNTEAFF.